This TCR beta chain emerged from a study of shared clonotypes between healthy human individuals (TCRdb year 2020). Background for the entire study: The cohort included a few men and a couple of women between 18 and 49 years of age. Per donor, three plates each were used for CD4 naive and CD4 memory, two for CD8 naive, and one for CD8 memory. The study deeply sequenced blood TCR repertoires of about 5 healthy adults to estimate repertoire size and the extent of clonotype sharing between individuals. Libraries were prepared and TCR repertoires were sequenced by different laboratories using diverse techniques, in order to increase sequencing depth and limit assay-specific biases. Leukapheresis yielded between about 0.85 and 9 billion PBMCs per donor. The paper as a whole reports these results and caveats: Larger estimated clonotype richness was generally found for naive subsets than for memory subsets. Only blood was sampled, and tissue TCR repertoires likely differ from those in blood. Incomplete sequencing was indicated by rarefaction of sorted-subset datasets, despite the large sequencing depth. Compared with non-shared clonotypes, the clonotypes found in all four sorted-subset donors had higher generation probabilities. When four donors were compared, the shared fraction of clonotypes was about 5% for naive CD4, around 3.5% for naive CD8, more than 2% for memory CD4, and 0.4% for memory CD8. Because the study included only a small number of donors, the genetic and exposure-history diversity represented was limited. Pairwise subsampling indicated that sequencing depth was expected to affect the degree of clonotype sharing among donors.

This clone was recorded only once. There is no known antigen for this receptor. No base-level quality is on record; no much larger clone is a single base apart. The CDR3 numbers 15 residues from cysteine through phenylalanine. Of all the DNA, just the CDR3 is kept, 45 bases in frame from base 1. V gives up 6 bases and J gives up 5 bases, and the segment between their germline ends measures 20 bases. The germline V gene provides CDR1 SQVTM and CDR2 ANQGSEA. Using the deep immunoSEQ assay, multiplex PCR amplified TCR CDR3 regions from genomic DNA. Genomic DNA extracted from each cell subset was distributed evenly over all wells of several immunoSEQ 96-well plates, and each plate served as one replicate. For sorted subsets, 150 to 200 ng genomic DNA, equal to tens of thousands of T cell genomes, was loaded into each replicate PCR. Purified libraries were quantified with a Qubit 3.0 fluorometer, sized on a Bioanalyzer 2100, and re-quantified with the KAPA Library Quantification kit. A separate single-read 150-cycle Illumina NextSeq 550 flow cell was used to sequence each immunoSEQ 96-well plate. The source study handled its data this way. The immunoSEQ output contained only junctional sequences without quality scores, so filtering could not match that applied to full-length reads. Sequences were annotated with PyIR, a Python wrapper for IgBLAST v1.9, and V/J genes and CDR3 were assigned using IMGT germline references. Any read was removed if the V/J assignment was weak (E-value above 1e-6), the CDR3 was missing, or the read contained stop codons, out-of-frame junctions, or ambiguous translated residues. V3J clonotypes were defined by identical inferred V gene, J gene, and CDR3 amino acid sequence. Percentage overlap between repertoires was computed as shared unique clonotypes divided by the size of the smaller repertoire. Repertoire richness was assessed with RTK rarefaction, the Chao1 estimator, and Recon v2.1 estimates of unobserved clonotypes. Generation probabilities were computed with OLGA for all TCRbeta clonotypes obtained by the gDNA method from several donors. TCRdb limited this immuneACCESS table to in-frame rearrangements with V and J called. A share of clones is missing; checked studies link under half to unresolved V genes, and the rest is unexplained. The V and J calls and clone size were taken over from that table, and D and trimming were inferred from the DNA. In this sample the table shows more than 2 million clones, about 94% of which occur a single time. Of the sample, under 2% falls within the top ten clones.

CD8 naive samples were CD45RO-negative cells positively selected for CCR7, giving a CD45RA+CCR7+ population that excluded TemRA cells. Healthy HIV-negative adults with no recently reported acute infections or vaccinations were included as donors. All donors were Caucasian adults living in Nashville, Tennessee, USA. Blood was obtained by leukapheresis, after which PBMCs were separated by Ficoll-Histopaque density gradient centrifugation and cryopreserved in liquid nitrogen vapor phase. Purity and quantity of every magnetically sorted T cell population were checked by analytical flow cytometry. From each sorted fraction, genomic DNA was isolated and quantified by UV absorbance on a Nanodrop 2000c.

The sequence is built from TRBV29-1 and TRBJ2-1, with no confident D gene call. The sequenced sample was naive CD8+ T cells from PBMCs. What this sample's cell subset or site label stands for: CD45RA+CCR7+. This TCR came from a man in his late teens or twenties in good health. Some clones in this sample may be carry-over from other donors' samples. CDR3 region: CSVRDPMAINNEQFF. The nucleotide sequence is TGCAGCGTCCGAGACCCAATGGCTATCAACAATGAGCAGTTCTTC.